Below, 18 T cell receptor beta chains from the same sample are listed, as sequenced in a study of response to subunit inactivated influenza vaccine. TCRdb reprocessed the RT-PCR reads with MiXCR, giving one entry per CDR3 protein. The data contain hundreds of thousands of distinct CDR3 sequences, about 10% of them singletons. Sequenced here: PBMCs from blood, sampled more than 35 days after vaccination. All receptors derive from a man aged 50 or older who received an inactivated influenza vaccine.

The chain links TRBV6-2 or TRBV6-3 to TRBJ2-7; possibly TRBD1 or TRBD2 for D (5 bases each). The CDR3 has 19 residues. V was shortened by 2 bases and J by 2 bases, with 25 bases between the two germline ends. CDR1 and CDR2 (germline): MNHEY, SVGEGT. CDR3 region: CASSYPDRQTTGSTYEQYF. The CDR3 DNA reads TGTGCCAGCAGTTACCCCGACCGCCAGACTACAGGATCTACCTACGAGCAGTACTTC.

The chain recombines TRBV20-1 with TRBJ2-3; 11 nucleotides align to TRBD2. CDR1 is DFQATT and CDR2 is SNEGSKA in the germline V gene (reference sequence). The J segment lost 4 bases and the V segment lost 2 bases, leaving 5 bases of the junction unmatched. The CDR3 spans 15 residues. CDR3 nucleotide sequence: TGCAGTGCTAGAATGCTAGCGGGAGGCCCAGATACGCAGTATTTT. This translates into CSARMLAGGPDTQYF.

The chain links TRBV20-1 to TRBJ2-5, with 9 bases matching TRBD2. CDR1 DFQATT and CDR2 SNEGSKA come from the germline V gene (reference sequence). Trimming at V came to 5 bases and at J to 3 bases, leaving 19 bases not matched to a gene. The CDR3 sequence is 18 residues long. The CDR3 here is CSAGGQGIAGVGEETQYF. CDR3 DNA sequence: TGCAGTGCTGGGGGCCAAGGGATAGCGGGAGTTGGGGAAGAGACCCAGTACTTC.

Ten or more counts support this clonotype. The CDR3 sequence: CASSLSLAAGELFF. DNA of the CDR3: TGTGCCAGCAGTTTGAGTCTAGCGGCCGGGGAGCTGTTTTTT. The chain joins TRBV12-3 or TRBV12-4 to TRBJ2-2; TRBD2 matches at 7 bases. With V trimmed by 3 bases and J by 6 bases, 4 bases remained unmatched. CDR3 size: 14 residues.

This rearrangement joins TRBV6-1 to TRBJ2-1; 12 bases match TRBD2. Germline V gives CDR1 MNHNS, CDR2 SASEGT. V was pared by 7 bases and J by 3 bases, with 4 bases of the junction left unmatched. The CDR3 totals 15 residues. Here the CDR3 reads CASTETSGSYNEQFF. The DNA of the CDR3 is TGTGCCAGCACTGAGACTAGCGGGAGCTACAATGAGCAGTTCTTC.

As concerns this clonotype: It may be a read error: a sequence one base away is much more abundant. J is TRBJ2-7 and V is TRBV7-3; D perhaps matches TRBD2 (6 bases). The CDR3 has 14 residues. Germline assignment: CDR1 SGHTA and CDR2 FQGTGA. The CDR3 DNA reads TGTGCCAGCAGCGAAACGGGACTCTCCTACGAGGAGTACTTC. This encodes CASSETGLSYEEYF. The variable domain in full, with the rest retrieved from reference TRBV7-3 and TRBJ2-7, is GAGVSQTPSNKVTEKGKYVELRCDPISGHTALYWYRQSLGQGPEFLIYFQGTGAADDSGLPNDRFFAVRPEGSVSTLKIQRTERGDSAVYLCASSETGLSYEEYFGPGTRLTVT.

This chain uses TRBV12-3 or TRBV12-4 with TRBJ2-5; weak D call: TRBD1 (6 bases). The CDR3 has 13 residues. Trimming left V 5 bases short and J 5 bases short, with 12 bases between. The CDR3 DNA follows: TGTGCCAGCAGTAACACAGGGTCCGAGACCCAGTACTTC. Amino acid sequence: CASSNTGSETQYF.

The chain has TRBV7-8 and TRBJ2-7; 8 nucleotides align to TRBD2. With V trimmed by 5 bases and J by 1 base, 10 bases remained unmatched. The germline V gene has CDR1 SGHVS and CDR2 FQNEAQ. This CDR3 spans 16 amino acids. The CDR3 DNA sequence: TGTGCCAGCAGCCCGGGGGGGGGGGCACCTTCCTACGAGCAGTACTTC. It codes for CASSPGGGAPSYEQYF.

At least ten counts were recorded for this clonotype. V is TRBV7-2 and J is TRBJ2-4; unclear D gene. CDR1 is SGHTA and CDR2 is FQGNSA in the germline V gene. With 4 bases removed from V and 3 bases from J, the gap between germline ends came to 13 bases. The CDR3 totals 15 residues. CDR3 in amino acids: CASSSPDWGKNIQYF. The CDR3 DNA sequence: TGTGCCAGCAGCTCCCCTGACTGGGGCAAAAACATTCAGTACTTC.

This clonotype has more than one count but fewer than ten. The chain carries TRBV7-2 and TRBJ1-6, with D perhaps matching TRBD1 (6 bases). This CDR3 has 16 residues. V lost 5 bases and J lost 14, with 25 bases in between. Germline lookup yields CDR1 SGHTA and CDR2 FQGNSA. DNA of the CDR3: TGTGCCAGCAGCACCAGCGGGGGACACCTAACTGGGACCCTCCACTTT. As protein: CASSTSGGHLTGTLHF. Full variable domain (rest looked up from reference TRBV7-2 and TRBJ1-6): GAGVSQSPSNKVTEKGKDVELRCDPISGHTALYWYRQSLGQGLEFLIYFQGNSAPDKSGLPSDRFSAERTGGSVSTLTIQRTQQEDSAVYLCASSTSGGHLTGTLHFGNGTRLTVT.

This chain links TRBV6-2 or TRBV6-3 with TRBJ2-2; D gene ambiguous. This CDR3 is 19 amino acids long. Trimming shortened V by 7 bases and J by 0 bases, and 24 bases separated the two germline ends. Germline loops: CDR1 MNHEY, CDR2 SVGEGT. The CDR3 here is CASIQRVGRRLTNTGELFF. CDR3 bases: TGTGCCAGCATCCAGCGTGTAGGTCGGCGGCTCACGAACACCGGGGAGCTGTTTTTT.

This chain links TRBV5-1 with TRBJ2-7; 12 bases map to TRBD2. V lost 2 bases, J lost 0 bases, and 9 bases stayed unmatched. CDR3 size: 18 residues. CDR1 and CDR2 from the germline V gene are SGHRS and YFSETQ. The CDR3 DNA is TGCGCCAGCAGCTTAGTCCTCGGACTAGCGGGATCCTCCTACGAGCAGTACTTC. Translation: CASSLVLGLAGSSYEQYF.

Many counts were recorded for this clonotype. The CDR3 DNA sequence: TGTGCCAGCAGGGCCGGAGGGTATACTGAAGCTTTCTTT. Protein: CASRAGGYTEAFF. The chain recombines TRBV2 with TRBJ1-1, with D unresolved. Trimming removed 6 bases at V and 5 bases at J, with 13 bases between. Germline CDR1 is SNHLY and CDR2 is FYNNEI. This CDR3 has 13 amino acids.

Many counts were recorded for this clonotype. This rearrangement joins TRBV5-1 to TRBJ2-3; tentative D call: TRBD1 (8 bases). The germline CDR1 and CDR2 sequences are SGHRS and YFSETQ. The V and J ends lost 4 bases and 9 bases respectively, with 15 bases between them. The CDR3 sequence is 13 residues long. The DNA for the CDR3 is TGCGCCAGCAGCCCGGACAGGGAGGGCACGCAGTATTTT. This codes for CASSPDREGTQYF.

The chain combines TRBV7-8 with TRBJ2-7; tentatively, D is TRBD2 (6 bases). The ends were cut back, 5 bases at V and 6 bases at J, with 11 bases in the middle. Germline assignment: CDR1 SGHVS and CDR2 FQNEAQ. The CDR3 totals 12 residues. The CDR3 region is CASSLGDFEQYF. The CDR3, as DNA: TGTGCCAGCAGCCTTGGGGACTTCGAGCAGTACTTC.

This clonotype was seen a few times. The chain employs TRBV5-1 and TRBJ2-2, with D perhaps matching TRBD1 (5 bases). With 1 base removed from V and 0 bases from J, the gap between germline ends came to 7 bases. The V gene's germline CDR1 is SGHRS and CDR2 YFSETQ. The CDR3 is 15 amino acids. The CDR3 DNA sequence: TGCGCCAGCAGCTTGAAGGGGACGAACACCGGGGAGCTGTTTTTT. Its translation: CASSLKGTNTGELFF.

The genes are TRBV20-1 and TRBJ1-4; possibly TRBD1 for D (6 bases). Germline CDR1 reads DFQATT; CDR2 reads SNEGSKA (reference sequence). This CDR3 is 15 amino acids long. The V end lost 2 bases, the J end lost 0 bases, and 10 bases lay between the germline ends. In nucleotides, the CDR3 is TGCAGTGCTAGAAGGACAGCAGCAACTAATGAAAAACTGTTTTTT. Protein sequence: CSARRTAATNEKLFF.

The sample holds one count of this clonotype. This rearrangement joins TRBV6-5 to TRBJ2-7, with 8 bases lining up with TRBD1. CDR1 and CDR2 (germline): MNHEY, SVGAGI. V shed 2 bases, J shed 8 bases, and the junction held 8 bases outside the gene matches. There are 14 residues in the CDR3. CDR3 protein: CASSYPGQGQQQYF. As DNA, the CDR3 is TGTGCCAGCAGTTACCCTGGACAGGGCCAGCAGCAGTACTTC.